The clone carrying this T cell receptor (beta chain) was counted at least ten times. Its cognate antigen is unknown. Primers used in a second PCR of about 6 to 11 cycles were a sample-barcoded 5' primer and a J-beta primer mix. Each CDR3 protein is one row after TCRdb ran MiXCR on the 5' RACE reads. The data show some 790,000 distinct CDR3 sequences, around 26% seen once. These data originate in a study of blood T cells in healthy people across ages. CDR3 length equals 18 residues. After removal of 5 bases from V and 1 base from J, the junction contained 10 bases not matched to a gene. Germline lookup yields CDR1 MNHEY and CDR2 SMNVEV (reference sequence). Broader study findings: Higher diversity, along with more naive CD4+ cells, distinguished long-lived donors from aged donors. Older age coincided with a roughly linear decline in TCR beta diversity per million T cells. Strong correlation was found linking TCR beta diversity to naive T cell percentage.

The sample was blood. V usage is TRBV27 and J usage is TRBJ2-6; 8 bases are shared with TRBD2. This sequence was found in a woman of 80 years or more in good health. The CDR3 DNA sequence: TGTGCCAGCAGTCCCCGGGGGGGGTCAGTTTCTGGGGCCAACGTCCTGACTTTC. Protein sequence: CASSPRGGSVSGANVLTF. Drawing the rest from reference TRBV27 and TRBJ2-6, the complete variable domain is EAQVTQNPRYLITVTGKKLTVTCSQNMNHEYMSWYRQDPGLGLRQIYYSMNVEVTDKGDVPEGYKVSRKEKRNFPLILESPSPNQTSLYFCASSPRGGSVSGANVLTFGAGSRLTVL.